This TCR beta chain is drawn from a study of response to subunit inactivated influenza vaccine. MiXCR, applied by TCRdb to the RT-PCR reads, yields one record per CDR3 protein. The sample lists fewer than 550,000 distinct CDR3 sequences; about 25% were seen once. Germline V gene data show CDR1 as SGHVS and CDR2 as FQNEAQ. The J segment lost 3 bases and the V segment lost 1 base, leaving 6 bases of the junction unmatched. The CDR3 covers 16 residues. The chain uses TRBV7-8 and TRBJ1-2; 9 bases agree with TRBD1. Specimen: CD4+ T cells sorted from PBMCs, collected roughly 5 days after vaccination. The TCR comes from a man between 50 and 59 years old who received an inactivated influenza vaccine. In nucleotides, the CDR3 is TGTGCCAGCAGCTTAGACCGACAGGGGGGCGACTATGGCTACACCTTC. It yields the protein CASSLDRQGGDYGYTF.